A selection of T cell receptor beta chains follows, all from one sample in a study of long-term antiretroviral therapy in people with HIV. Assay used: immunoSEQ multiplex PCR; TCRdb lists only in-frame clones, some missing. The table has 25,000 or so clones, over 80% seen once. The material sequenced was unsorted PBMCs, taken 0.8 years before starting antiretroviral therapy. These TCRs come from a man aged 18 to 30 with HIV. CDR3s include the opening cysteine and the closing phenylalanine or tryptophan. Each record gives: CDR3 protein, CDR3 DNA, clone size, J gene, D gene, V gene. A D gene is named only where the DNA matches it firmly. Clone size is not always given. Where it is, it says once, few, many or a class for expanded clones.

CASSKVGGHSNQPQHF | TGTGCCAGTAGTAAGGTCGGGGGGCATAGCAATCAGCCCCAGCATTTT | - | TRBJ1-5 | - | TRBV19
CASSIGTGEHTQYF | TGTGCCAGTAGTATAGGGACTGGGGAACATACGCAGTATTTT | large | TRBJ2-3 | - | TRBV19
CASRSRGEVGEQYF | TGCGCCAGCAGGTCCCGGGGAGAGGTAGGGGAGCAGTACTTC | few | TRBJ2-7 | - | TRBV4-1
CASSSWDGPYQPQHF | TGTGCCAGCAGCTCGTGGGACGGACCATATCAGCCCCAGCATTTT | once | TRBJ1-5 | - | TRBV5-6
CASQGLHYEQYF | TGTGCCAGCCAGGGACTGCACTACGAGCAGTACTTC | - | TRBJ2-7 | - | TRBV6-1
CASISQPGNEQFF | TGTGCCAGCATATCCCAGCCGGGGAATGAGCAGTTCTTC | - | TRBJ2-1 | - | TRBV28
CASSSGQNEQYF | TGTGCCAGCAGCTCCGGACAAAACGAGCAGTACTTC | - | TRBJ2-7 | - | TRBV7-2
CASSIRGRDTEAFF | TGTGCCAGTAGTATTAGGGGAAGGGACACTGAAGCTTTCTTT | - | TRBJ1-1 | - | TRBV19
CASSDGTGPNYGYTF | TGTGCCAGCAGCGATGGGACTGGTCCTAACTATGGCTACACCTTC | - | TRBJ1-2 | - | TRBV5-4
CASSPWDGANEQYF | TGTGCCAGCTCACCCTGGGACGGAGCTAACGAGCAGTACTTC | - | TRBJ2-7 | - | TRBV18